The sequence of this T cell receptor (beta chain) was determined in a study of identical twins. Each donor was a healthy Caucasian. V dropped 3 bases and J dropped 6; count of bases not matched to a gene: 17. This CDR3 has 19 amino acids. Germline assignment: CDR1 LNHNV and CDR2 YYDKDF (reference sequence). Template switching (which added a universal primer site) was used, and cDNA carried unique molecular identifiers. TCRdb fed the 5' RACE reads into MiXCR, producing one record per CDR3 protein. The sample has about 900,000 distinct CDR3 sequences, around an eighth seen once. This sample was shared with a second study, whose subject was yellow fever vaccine responses in identical twins.

The sequencing input was PBMCs. The J gene is TRBJ2-2, the V gene TRBV15, with 9 bases matching TRBD1. The sequence derives from a young woman in good health. The CDR3, as DNA: TGTGCCACCAGCAGCGAAATCCCGGAGGGACAGGGCGCGGCCGGGGAGCTGTTTTTT. Translated: CATSSEIPEGQGAAGELFF. The variable domain in full, with the rest retrieved from reference TRBV15 and TRBJ2-2, is DAMVIQNPRYQVTQFGKPVTLSCSQTLNHNVMYWYQQKSSQAPKLLFHYYDKDFNNEADTPDNFQSRRPNTSFCFLDIRSPGLGDTAMYLCATSSEIPEGQGAAGELFFGEGSRLTVL.